The 26 T cell receptor beta chains reported below all come from one sample, sequenced in a study of T cell repertoires in cytomegalovirus infection. TCRdb called the reads again in MiXCR, with one record for every CDR3 protein. The table has roughly 200,000 distinct CDR3 sequences, roughly 34% seen once. Antigens of these TCRs are unknown. Material: CD8+ T cells from cultured PBMCs, obtained from culture after CMV antigen stimulation. These receptor sequences come from a human donor in good health (CMV status not recorded). Some clones in this sample may be carry-over from other donors' samples.

The chain is built from TRBV19 and TRBJ2-1, with TRBD1 matching 10 bases. V lost 5 bases to trimming and J lost 9 bases; unmatched junction nucleotides: 10. The CDR3 has 15 residues. CDR1 is LNHDA, CDR2 SQIVND, per germline (reference sequence). As DNA, the CDR3 is TGTGCCAGTAGTGACCGGGACAGGGGATCTACTGAGCAGTTCTTC. Its translation: CASSDRDRGSTEQFF. Looking up the rest from reference TRBV19 and TRBJ2-1 gives the full variable domain: DGGITQSPKYLFRKEGQNVTLSCEQNLNHDAMYWYRQDPGQGLRLIYYSQIVNDFQKGDIAEGYSVSREKKESFPLTVTSAQKNPTAFYLCASSDRDRGSTEQFFGPGTRLTVL.

This clonotype was seen a handful of times. This chain links TRBV28 with TRBJ1-1, with D perhaps TRBD1 (5 bases). The CDR3 sequence is 14 residues long. Germline CDR1 reads MDHEN; CDR2 reads SYDVKM. The V and J ends lost 3 bases and 1 base respectively, with 9 bases between them. The CDR3 DNA reads TGTGCCAGCAGTTTGTATGGGGGGAACACTGAAGCTTTCTTT. It specifies CASSLYGGNTEAFF.

V is TRBV19 and J is TRBJ2-3; 8 bases align to TRBD1. CDR1 LNHDA and CDR2 SQIVND come from the germline V gene (reference sequence). The CDR3 consists of 15 residues. The V segment lost 5 bases and the J segment 4 bases; nucleotides outside the gene matches: 8. In DNA, the CDR3 is TGTGCCAGTAGTGAGAGACAGGGGCCAGCAGATACGCAGTATTTT. Its protein product is CASSERQGPADTQYF.

This clonotype showed up just a few times. The gene calls are TRBV12-3 or TRBV12-4 and TRBJ2-7; 9 bases agree with TRBD1. V was pared by 6 bases and J by 4 bases, with 7 bases of the junction left unmatched. The CDR3 sequence is 14 residues long. The CDR3 region is CASRTGDRVYEQYF. The CDR3 DNA is TGTGCCAGCAGGACAGGGGACAGGGTGTACGAGCAGTACTTC.

This clonotype was observed a handful of times. The chain joins TRBV27 to TRBJ2-1, with 9 nucleotides matching TRBD2. Germline loops: CDR1 MNHEY, CDR2 SMNVEV (reference sequence). V trimming: 4 bases; J trimming: 9 bases; junction bases outside the gene matches: 10. This CDR3 is 15 amino acids long. CDR3 nucleotide sequence: TGTGCCAGCAGTTACGTAACTAGCGGGTCGGGTGAGCAGTTCTTC. Its translation: CASSYVTSGSGEQFF.

The chain employs TRBV28 and TRBJ1-5, with TRBD1 matching 8 bases. This CDR3 has 14 amino acids. V gave up 6 bases and J gave up 4 bases; unmatched junction bases: 5. From germline, CDR1 is MDHEN and CDR2 SYDVKM. The CDR3 DNA reads TGTGCCAGCAGACCTGACAGGGGTAATCAGCCCCAGCATTTT. Protein product: CASRPDRGNQPQHF.

The chain couples TRBV7-6 to TRBJ1-4; TRBD1 aligns across 10 bases. Looked up from germline, CDR1 is SGHVS and CDR2 is FNYEAQ. V gave up 5 bases and J gave up 6 bases; unmatched junction bases: 9. The length of the CDR3 is 16 residues. This chain's CDR3 is CASSPKVGQGYEKLFF. The CDR3 DNA reads TGTGCCAGCAGCCCGAAAGTGGGACAGGGGTATGAAAAACTGTTTTTT. Drawing the rest from reference TRBV7-6 and TRBJ1-4, the complete variable domain is GAGVSQSPRYKVTKRGQDVALRCDPISGHVSLYWYRQALGQGPEFLTYFNYEAQQDKSGLPNDRFSAERPEGSISTLTIQRTEQRDSAMYRCASSPKVGQGYEKLFFGSGTQLSVL.

The sample holds a few counts of this clonotype. The chain uses TRBV7-9 and TRBJ2-7; D unresolved. V was clipped by 4 bases and J by 6 bases, with 7 bases between them. Germline values: CDR1 SEHNR, CDR2 FQNEAQ (reference sequence). The CDR3 sequence is 11 residues long. The CDR3 sequence is CASSSRAEQYF. The CDR3 region has the DNA TGTGCCAGCAGCTCACGAGCCGAGCAGTACTTC.

This chain joins TRBV4-2 and TRBJ2-2; D gene uncertain. The germline V gene has CDR1 LGHNA and CDR2 YNFKEQ. This CDR3 is 15 amino acids long. V lost 1 base, J lost 6 bases, and 12 bases lay in between. CDR3 in amino acids: CASSQGNSWAGELFF. The CDR3 DNA follows: TGTGCCAGCAGCCAAGGAAACTCATGGGCCGGGGAGCTGTTTTTT.

There are many counts of this clonotype. The rearrangement joins TRBV7-2 to TRBJ1-5; tentative D call: TRBD1 (6 bases). This CDR3 spans 15 amino acids. The V end was cut by 3 bases, the J end by 4 bases, with 13 bases between. Germline-derived CDR1 and CDR2 are SGHTA and FQGNSA. The CDR3 loop reads CASSLNGGPNQPQHF. CDR3 bases: TGTGCCAGCAGCTTGAATGGGGGCCCTAATCAGCCCCAGCATTTT.

This chain links TRBV25-1 with TRBJ2-2; unclear D gene. The CDR3 is 13 residues long. Deletions cut 4 bases from V and 3 bases from J, with 6 bases between. Germline CDR1 is MGHDK and CDR2 is SYGVNS. The CDR3 DNA sequence: TGTGCCAGCAGTGCGGCCTACACCGGGGAGCTGTTTTTT. The encoded protein is CASSAAYTGELFF.

J is TRBJ2-3 and V is TRBV4-1; tentative D call: TRBD1 (5 bases). In germline, CDR1 is MGHRA, CDR2 YSYEKL. Trimming stripped 4 bases from V and 3 bases from J, with 17 bases between. This CDR3 region has 16 residues. CDR3 coding DNA: TGCGCCAGCAGCCTTAGAAATAGGGGTCCGACAGATACGCAGTATTTT. It codes for CASSLRNRGPTDTQYF.

The rearrangement uses TRBV7-8 and TRBJ1-1, with a possible D match to TRBD1 (5 bases). Germline CDR1 reads SGHVS; CDR2 reads FQNEAQ. V lost 1 base and J lost 1, with 10 bases in between. There are 15 residues in the CDR3. The DNA of the CDR3 is TGTGCCAGCAGCTTAGTAGGGACGAGGAACACTGAAGCTTTCTTT. Translated, it gives CASSLVGTRNTEAFF.

The table lists this clonotype with a few counts. The V call is TRBV19, the J call TRBJ1-2; D possibly corresponds to TRBD1 (6 bases). Germline V gene sequence: CDR1 LNHDA, CDR2 SQIVND (reference sequence). This CDR3 has 16 residues. Deletions cut 3 bases from V and 1 base from J, with 15 bases between. The CDR3 reads CASSIPGQTDNYGYTF. In DNA, the CDR3 is TGTGCCAGTAGTATTCCTGGACAGACAGATAACTATGGCTACACCTTC.

V and J are TRBV6-1 and TRBJ1-1; TRBD1 is a possible D gene (5 bases). The germline gives CDR1 MNHNS, CDR2 SASEGT. V lost 3 bases and J 1 base, leaving 18 bases between the germline ends. The CDR3 sequence is 17 residues long. CDR3 residues: CASSDPGLEAGNTEAFF. CDR3 nucleotide sequence: TGTGCCAGCAGTGACCCAGGGTTGGAGGCTGGGAACACTGAAGCTTTCTTT.

The V and J genes are TRBV4-1 and TRBJ1-5; TRBD1 aligns across 7 bases. V lost 1 base, J lost 2 bases, and 2 bases stayed unmatched. The CDR3 has 15 amino acids. Germline CDR1 and CDR2: MGHRA and YSYEKL. The CDR3 is CASSQAGGGNQPQHF. DNA for the CDR3: TGCGCCAGCAGCCAAGCAGGGGGAGGCAATCAGCCCCAGCATTTT.

This clonotype was seen ten or more times. The rearrangement uses TRBV27 and TRBJ1-2; tentative D call: TRBD1 (6 bases). V lost 2 bases and J 5 bases, leaving 12 bases between the germline ends. This CDR3 comprises 14 residues. Germline V gene lookup returns CDR1 MNHEY and CDR2 SMNVEV (reference sequence). Here the CDR3 DNA reads TGTGCCAGCAGTTTAAGTGGGGGCTTTTATGGCTACACCTTC. Its protein product is CASSLSGGFYGYTF.

On this clonotype itself: Its ends do not fully match the called genes, so a read error is possible. The chain is built from TRBV7-9 and TRBJ2-7; no firm D call. Germline V gene lookup returns CDR1 SEHNR and CDR2 FQNEAQ (reference sequence). The CDR3 loop spans 10 amino acids. The DNA for the CDR3 is TGTGCCAGCAGCGACGGAATTCTCTCCTTC. As protein: CASSDGILSF.

This chain links TRBV6-1 with TRBJ2-3, with 14 bases that match TRBD2. The V gene end was trimmed by 6 bases and the J gene end by 6 bases; junction bases not matched to a gene: 8. The CDR3 contains 16 residues. Germline lookup yields CDR1 MNHNS and CDR2 SASEGT. The CDR3 DNA sequence: TGTGCCAGCAGAGAACAGGGGACTAGCGGGAGTGATACGCAGTATTTT. The encoded protein is CASREQGTSGSDTQYF.

The chain is built from TRBV5-8 and TRBJ2-1; 15 positions agree with TRBD2. The germline V gene encodes CDR1 SGHTS and CDR2 YDEGEE. This CDR3 region has 16 residues. The junction had 7 bases not matched to a gene; V was cut back by 4 bases and J by 8 bases. DNA for the CDR3: TGTGCCAGCAGCGAAGGGACTAGCGGGAGGATGGATGAGCAGTTCTTC. Protein product: CASSEGTSGRMDEQFF.

This clonotype was seen only once. The V gene is TRBV6-2 or TRBV6-3, the J gene TRBJ2-5; TRBD2 matches at 12 bases. This CDR3 contains 15 residues. Germline assignment: CDR1 MNHEY and CDR2 SVGEGT. V lost 7 bases, J lost 2 bases, and 5 bases stayed unmatched. For the CDR3, the DNA is TGTGCCAGCACTCCTAGCGGGGGGGTACAAGAGACCCAGTACTTC. Protein product: CASTPSGGVQETQYF.

There are a few counts of this clonotype. CDR3 sequence reads: CASRDSGSSYNEQFF. Here the CDR3 DNA reads TGTGCCAGCAGGGATAGCGGGAGCTCCTACAATGAGCAGTTCTTC. The chain joins TRBV28 to TRBJ2-1, with 9 bases that match TRBD2. Per the germline V gene, CDR1 is MDHEN and CDR2 is SYDVKM. V was clipped by 6 bases and J by 0 bases; unmatched bases: 3. The length of the CDR3 is 15 residues.

This CDR3 reads CASSINGYEQYF. CDR3 coding DNA: TGTGCCAGTAGTATCAACGGCTACGAGCAGTACTTC. V usage is TRBV19 and J usage is TRBJ2-7, with D hard to call. CDR1 is LNHDA and CDR2 is SQIVND in the germline V gene (reference sequence). V lost 3 bases and J lost 3, with 6 bases in between. The length of the CDR3 is 12 residues.

The CDR3 spells CASSPGTFSYEQYF. CDR3 DNA sequence: TGTGCCAGCAGTCCTGGGACTTTCTCCTACGAGCAGTACTTC. J is TRBJ2-7 and V is TRBV27, with D possibly TRBD2 on 6 matching bases. Germline CDR1 is MNHEY and CDR2 is SMNVEV (reference sequence). This CDR3 spans 14 amino acids. V lost 5 bases and J lost 0, with 11 bases in between.

This clonotype was observed a few times. The rearrangement uses TRBV12-3 or TRBV12-4 and TRBJ2-7; 11 bases align to TRBD2. The CDR3 spans 15 residues. Trimming at V came to 4 bases and at J to 1 base, leaving 3 bases not matched to a gene. Here the CDR3 DNA reads TGTGCCAGCAGTTCGACTAGCGGGGCTTCCTACGAGCAGTACTTC. It specifies CASSSTSGASYEQYF.

The chain couples TRBV18 to TRBJ1-5; TRBD1 matches at 8 bases. Per the germline V gene, CDR1 is KGHSH and CDR2 is LQKENI. V lost 6 bases, J lost 4 bases, and 2 bases stayed unmatched. The CDR3 has 13 residues. The CDR3 spells CASSRQGNQPQHF. CDR3 nucleotide sequence: TGTGCCAGCTCCCGACAGGGGAATCAGCCCCAGCATTTT.